A single sample gave rise to the 25 T cell receptor beta chains below, sequenced in a study of T-cell reconstitution after alpha-beta-depleted transplantation in children (dated by TCRdb to between 2015 and 2016). Library preparation employed PCR. TCRdb lists the instrument as Illumina HiSeq 2500. Molecular barcoding was employed in the preparation of TCR libraries, with unique molecular identifiers being used to normalize TCRbeta repertoire quantification. Clones were called with MiXCR by TCRdb after fastp trimmed the public reads at Q25, and only in-frame beta chains were retained. Entries are consolidated by CDR3 protein sequence, retaining the most common genes and DNA. A total of 240,000 or so distinct CDR3 sequences appear in this sample, 6.5% to 10% of them only once. The ten top clones hold less than 8% of the sample. The treatment or condition label for this specimen denotes: allogeneic hematopoietic cell transplantation with graft depleted of TCRalphabeta T cells and CD19 B cells.

The sample was PBMCs, mostly from graft donor cells, taken 180 days after TCRalphabeta/CD19-depleted stem cell transplant. All receptors derive from a male patient younger than 18 who had a stem cell transplant for acute lymphoblastic leukemia, so the T cells may come from the graft donor.

This clonotype was seen many times. The chain recombines TRBV7-9 with TRBJ1-1, with no clear D. The ends were cut back, 5 bases at V and 3 bases at J, with 7 bases in the middle. Germline CDR1 and CDR2: SEHNR and FQNEAQ (reference sequence). The CDR3 contains 12 residues. CDR3 DNA: TGTGCCAGCAGCACCTGGCACACTGAAGCTTTCTTT. Its protein is CASSTWHTEAFF.

Concerning this clonotype itself: This may arise from a read error, as a much more abundant clone is one base away. The rearrangement joins TRBV7-2 to TRBJ2-5, with a tentative D call TRBD2 (5 bases). Deletions cut 1 base from V and 5 bases from J, with 14 bases between. In germline, CDR1 is SGHTA, CDR2 FQGNSA. The CDR3 length is 15 residues. Here the CDR3 reads CASSLGTSWWETQYF. As DNA, the CDR3 is TGTGCCAGCAGCTTAGGGACTTCCTGGTGGGAGACCCAGTACTTC.

This clonotype was seen repeatedly, ten times or more. The CDR3 reads CASSFGTGGKTQYF. CDR3 DNA: TGTGCCAGCAGTTTCGGGACAGGGGGGAAGACCCAGTACTTC. This chain joins TRBV12-3 or TRBV12-4 and TRBJ2-5, with 11 bases lining up with TRBD1. The CDR3 runs to 14 residues. V lost 3 bases and J lost 6; bases outside the gene matches: 3.

At least ten counts were recorded for this clonotype. V usage is TRBV11-1 and J usage is TRBJ1-6; perhaps TRBD1 as D (6 bases). The CDR3 length is 15 residues. In germline, CDR1 is SGHAT, CDR2 FQDESV (reference sequence). Trimming took off 3 bases at V and 8 bases at J, with 14 bases between the two ends. CDR3 nucleotide sequence: TGTGCCAGCAGCTTCCAGACAGGAGGCGATTCACCCCTCCACTTT. This encodes CASSFQTGGDSPLHF.

This clonotype came up many times. The chain couples TRBV29-1 to TRBJ2-7, with a tentative D call TRBD1 (6 bases). The CDR3 has 14 residues. V was cut by 2 bases and J by 3 bases, with 14 bases left in between. Per germline, CDR1 SQVTM and CDR2 ANQGSEA. CDR3 bases: TGCAGCGTTGAAACCCGGGACACAGACTACGAGCAGTACTTC. Its translation: CSVETRDTDYEQYF.

Concerning this clonotype itself: A much larger clone is a single base away; this may be a read error. The chain recombines TRBV5-1 with TRBJ2-3; TRBD2 matches at 9 bases. The CDR3 runs to 16 residues. Germline loops: CDR1 SGHRS, CDR2 YFSETQ. The DNA of the CDR3 is TGCGCCAGCAGCTTGGGGGGGACTAGCTTGGCAAATACGAAGTATTTT. Amino acid sequence: CASSLGGTSLANTKYF.

Ten or more counts support this clonotype. This chain uses TRBV19 with TRBJ1-1; TRBD1 is a possible D gene (5 bases). Germline V gives CDR1 LNHDA, CDR2 SQIVND (reference sequence). V lost 4 bases to trimming and J lost 1 base, with 13 bases between them. The CDR3 extends over 15 amino acids. The CDR3 loop reads CASSTPGLPNTEAFF. The CDR3 nucleotides are TGTGCCAGTAGTACCCCGGGACTGCCGAACACTGAAGCTTTCTTT.

On this clonotype itself: A read error may be the cause here, since a much bigger clone is one base away. The chain combines TRBV29-1 with TRBJ2-1, with D perhaps TRBD1 (5 bases). The CDR3 extends over 11 amino acids. Deletions cut 5 bases from V and 8 bases from J, with 10 bases between. The germline V gene has CDR1 SQVTM and CDR2 ANQGSEA. CDR3 region: CSVLQGDEQFF. DNA for the CDR3: TGCAGCGTTTTGCAGGGCGATGAGCAGTTCTTC.

At least ten counts were recorded for this clonotype. The chain is built from TRBV5-1 and TRBJ1-1; the D gene is possibly TRBD1 (5 bases). V lost 1 base to trimming and J lost 1 base, with 11 bases between them. CDR1 SGHRS and CDR2 YFSETQ come from the germline V gene. The CDR3 is 15 amino acids. As DNA, the CDR3 is TGCGCCAGCAGCTTGTGGGTAGGGGAGAACACTGAAGCTTTCTTT. Translated: CASSLWVGENTEAFF.

This clonotype showed up many times. The genes are TRBV4-3 and TRBJ2-7; D not resolved. Germline V gene sequence: CDR1 LGHNA, CDR2 YSLEER. CDR3 length: 17 residues. Deletions cut 0 bases from V and 7 bases from J, with 22 bases between. CDR3 bases: TGCGCCAGCAGCCAAGACATTACACGGGCACCTCTGCTGGAGCAGTACTTC. As protein: CASSQDITRAPLLEQYF.

This clonotype was counted at least ten times. This sequence joins TRBV3-1 and TRBJ1-2; weak D call: TRBD1 (5 bases). CDR1 is LGHDT, CDR2 YNNKEL, per germline (reference sequence). The CDR3 extends over 14 amino acids. Trimming removed 4 bases from V and 1 base from J, with 10 bases in between. Written as DNA, the CDR3 is TGTGCCAGCAGCCCTTCGACAGTTAACTATGGCTACACCTTC. Residues: CASSPSTVNYGYTF.

Ten or more counts support this clonotype. V gene TRBV29-1 combines with J gene TRBJ2-2; D is uncertain. Trimming pared 6 bases from V and 3 bases from J, leaving 5 bases between. Germline V gives CDR1 SQVTM, CDR2 ANQGSEA. This CDR3 is 11 amino acids long. CDR3 protein: CSVTDTGELFF. The CDR3 DNA reads TGCAGCGTGACTGACACCGGGGAGCTGTTTTTT.

This clonotype appeared many times. V is TRBV5-1 and J is TRBJ2-4; D is unclear. Germline CDR1 is SGHRS and CDR2 is YFSETQ. CDR3 length equals 21 residues. Trimming took off 0 bases at V and 1 base at J, with 26 bases between the two ends. CDR3 residues: CASSLVPWIPGFYEAKNIQYF. The CDR3 bases are TGCGCCAGCAGCTTGGTTCCGTGGATTCCGGGCTTTTACGAGGCCAAAAACATTCAGTACTTC.

The rearrangement links TRBV27 to TRBJ2-3, with D tentatively TRBD1 (5 bases). Deletions cut 8 bases from V and 1 base from J, with 10 bases between. The CDR3 length is 13 residues. The germline CDR1 and CDR2 sequences are MNHEY and SMNVEV (reference sequence). CDR3 amino acids: CASRVGRTDTQYF. The CDR3 region has the DNA TGTGCCAGCCGAGTGGGGCGCACAGATACGCAGTATTTT.

This clonotype occurred many times. V usage is TRBV7-3 and J usage is TRBJ2-2, with TRBD1 matching over 7 bases. V was pared by 8 bases and J by 5 bases, with 8 bases of the junction left unmatched. Germline V gene sequence: CDR1 SGHTA, CDR2 FQGTGA. The CDR3 is made up of 14 amino acids. In DNA form, the CDR3 reads TGTGCCAGCTCCCGCGCAGGGGGTACCGGGGAGCTGTTTTTT. This codes for CASSRAGGTGELFF.

The chain links TRBV2 to TRBJ1-1; no definite D call. CDR3 length equals 10 residues. V was trimmed by 7 bases and J by 8 bases, leaving 8 bases between them. Germline CDR1 SNHLY, CDR2 FYNNEI. The CDR3 spells CASIVGEAFF. The DNA for the CDR3 is TGTGCCAGCATAGTAGGCGAAGCTTTCTTT. Variable domain in full (rest from reference TRBV2 and TRBJ1-1): EPEVTQTPSHQVTQMGQEVILRCVPISNHLYFYWYRQILGQKVEFLVSFYNNEISEKSEIFDDQFSVERPDGSNFTLKIRSTKLEDSAMYFCASIVGEAFFGQGTRLTVV.

This clonotype has at least ten counts. V and J are TRBV6-6 and TRBJ2-3; perhaps D is TRBD1 or TRBD2 (6 bases each). Trimming cost V 6 bases and J 3 bases, with 10 bases left between them. The CDR3 contains 13 residues. Germline CDR1 is MNHNY and CDR2 is SVGAGI (reference sequence). The CDR3 DNA is TGTGCCAGCAGGGGGGGCTGGACAGATACGCAGTATTTT. It codes for CASRGGWTDTQYF.

This clonotype was seen repeatedly, ten times or more. This chain's CDR3 is CASSSTPGTLQETQYF. The CDR3 DNA follows: TGTGCCAGCAGCTCTACCCCGGGGACTCTTCAAGAGACCCAGTACTTC. The chain combines TRBV7-6 with TRBJ2-5; D perhaps matches TRBD2 (6 bases). Germline V CDR1 and CDR2: SGHVS, FNYEAQ. Trimming cost V 4 bases and J 2 bases, with 17 bases left between them. The CDR3 runs 16 residues.

This clonotype was seen many times. In DNA, the CDR3 is TGTGCCAGCAGAGGAGGCACTGAAGCTTTCTTT. Its translation is CASRGGTEAFF. The rearrangement joins TRBV12-3 or TRBV12-4 to TRBJ1-1; no reliable D call. The CDR3 consists of 11 residues. Deletions cut 6 bases from V and 4 bases from J, with 6 bases between.

This clonotype has just a few counts. V is TRBV18 and J is TRBJ2-3, with D possibly TRBD2 on 5 matching bases. CDR3 length: 14 amino acids. Germline lookup yields CDR1 KGHSH and CDR2 LQKENI. Trimming stripped 5 bases from V and 2 bases from J, with 11 bases between. This CDR3 is CASSNRENTDTQYF. For the CDR3, the DNA is TGTGCCAGCTCAAACCGGGAAAACACAGATACGCAGTATTTT.

This clonotype was observed many times. The V gene is TRBV20-1, the J gene TRBJ2-7; 10 nucleotides agree with TRBD1. Germline loops: CDR1 DFQATT, CDR2 SNEGSKA (reference sequence). V shed 5 bases and J 1 base; nucleotides not matched to a gene: 5. The CDR3 is made up of 14 amino acids. In DNA form, the CDR3 reads TGCAGTGCTGCAGGGACAGGGGAATCCTACGAGCAGTACTTC. Translation: CSAAGTGESYEQYF.

The rearrangement joins TRBV18 to TRBJ2-5, with 8 bases that match TRBD2. V dropped 4 bases and J dropped 1; count of bases not matched to a gene: 2. CDR3 length: 14 amino acids. In germline, CDR1 is KGHSH, CDR2 LQKENI. CDR3 in DNA: TGTGCCAGCTCACAAACTAGCGGCCAAGAGACCCAGTACTTC. It codes for CASSQTSGQETQYF.

This clonotype was counted ten times or more. This sequence joins TRBV7-9 and TRBJ1-1; D gene ambiguous. V was shortened by 1 base and J by 1 base, with 7 bases between the two germline ends. This CDR3 region has 14 residues. From germline, CDR1 is SEHNR and CDR2 FQNEAQ (reference sequence). CDR3 DNA: TGTGCCAGCAGCTTAGGATGGTGGAACACTGAAGCTTTCTTT. Translation gives CASSLGWWNTEAFF.

This clonotype was observed at least ten times. This chain uses TRBV15 with TRBJ2-7, with 8 nucleotides matching TRBD1. In germline, CDR1 is LNHNV, CDR2 YYDKDF (reference sequence). CDR3 length equals 14 residues. V dropped 1 base and J dropped 7; count of bases not matched to a gene: 6. CDR3 sequence reads: CATSRGGQVWEQYF. DNA for the CDR3: TGTGCCACCAGCAGAGGGGGACAGGTATGGGAGCAGTACTTC.

This clonotype appeared many times. The V and J genes are TRBV6-5 and TRBJ1-3; tentatively, D is TRBD1 (5 bases). CDR1 is MNHEY and CDR2 is SVGAGI in the germline V gene. The CDR3 extends over 14 amino acids. With 2 bases removed from V and 4 bases from J, the gap between germline ends came to 9 bases. The CDR3 sequence is CASSYGGAGNTIYF. The CDR3 bases are TGTGCCAGCAGTTACGGAGGGGCCGGAAACACCATATATTTT.